This entry lists 13 T cell receptor beta chains sequenced from one sample in a study of T cells in Graves' hyperthyroidism and ophthalmopathy. RNA transcripts served as the template for amplifying TCR beta CDR3 regions. A set of HTBI primers served as the primers for a first-round RT-PCR of the TCR CDR3. From the multiplex PCR reads, TCRdb called clonotypes with MiXCR, one entry per CDR3 protein. The sample contains 93,000 or so distinct CDR3 sequences, 47% of which appear only once. Sequenced: blood. Receptors were obtained from a man aged 35 to 55 with Graves' hyperthyroidism.

This clonotype turned up a few times. The V gene is TRBV15, the J gene TRBJ2-6; D is uncertain. CDR3 length: 8 amino acids. Between the trimmed V and J ends, which lost 5 bases and 18 bases, there was a span of 5 bases. Germline CDR1 reads LNHNV; CDR2 reads YYDKDF (reference sequence). For the CDR3, the DNA is TGTGCCACCAGCCCTGGGACTTTC. Translation gives CATSPGTF.

There are many counts of this clonotype. V is TRBV2 and J is TRBJ2-2; perhaps TRBD1 as D (5 bases). The germline gives CDR1 SNHLY, CDR2 FYNNEI. The length of the CDR3 is 14 residues. V was shortened by 2 bases and J by 5 bases, with 9 bases between the two germline ends. Here the CDR3 reads CASSESGWTGELFF. CDR3 in DNA: TGTGCCAGCAGTGAATCAGGGTGGACCGGGGAGCTGTTTTTT.

About this clonotype itself: This clone may be a read error of a much larger clone one base away. This chain connects TRBV12-3 or TRBV12-4 to TRBJ1-1; possible D gene TRBD1, 5 bases. This CDR3 region has 16 residues. The CDR3 bases are TGTGCCAGCAGTTTAGGGTCAAACCCAGGGAACACTGAAGCTCTCTTT. Protein product: CASSLGSNPGNTEALF.

The V gene is TRBV20-1, the J gene TRBJ2-1; D is possibly TRBD2 (5 bases). From germline, CDR1 is DFQATT and CDR2 SNEGSKA (reference sequence). CDR3 length: 11 residues. V was pared by 0 bases and J by 16 bases, with 13 bases between. DNA for the CDR3: TGCAGTGCTAGAGATGGTAGCGATCCATTCTTC. This codes for CSARDGSDPFF.

Worth noting for this clonotype: This clone may be a read error of a much larger clone one base away. J is TRBJ2-3 and V is TRBV7-2; D might be TRBD2 (6 bases). V shed 5 bases and J shed 0 bases, with 27 bases lying between them. The CDR3 length is 20 residues. CDR1 and CDR2 (germline): SGHTA, FQGNSA. The CDR3 reads CASSPTGPGDLFSSTDTQYF. The CDR3 DNA reads TGTGCCAGCAGCCCCACGGGTCCGGGGGATCTCTTTTCTAGCACAGATACGCAGTATTTT.

This clonotype has a count of ten or more. The CDR3 sequence: CSAEGLAGGFTDTQYF. The CDR3 DNA sequence: TGCAGTGCTGAGGGGCTAGCGGGAGGGTTCACAGATACGCAGTATTTT. The V gene is TRBV20-1, the J gene TRBJ2-3, with 12 nucleotides matching TRBD2. The length of the CDR3 is 16 residues. Germline V gives CDR1 DFQATT, CDR2 SNEGSKA (reference sequence). With 5 bases clipped from V and 2 bases from J, the junction kept 8 bases outside the gene matches.

CDR3 residues: CAWSVTGSTDTQYF. The CDR3 bases are TGTGCCTGGAGTGTAACTGGGAGCACAGATACGCAGTATTTT. V and J are TRBV9 and TRBJ2-3; no reliable D call. The CDR3 runs 14 residues. V lost 10 bases and J lost 0, with 15 bases in between. Germline CDR1 reads SGDLS; CDR2 reads YYNGEE.

To note about this clonotype: One end of the junction is discordant with germline, which a read error may explain. The V gene is TRBV7-2, the J gene TRBJ2-7; D gene ambiguous. The CDR3 covers 13 residues. Germline loops: CDR1 SGHTA, CDR2 FQGNSA. The CDR3 sequence: CASSLVESYEQYF. For the CDR3, the DNA is TGCGCCAGCAGCTTGGTGGAGTCCTACGAGCAGTACTTC.

CDR3 nucleotide sequence: TGTGCCCACGGGACTAGCACCGGCACAGATACGCAGTATTTT. As protein: CAHGTSTGTDTQYF. V usage is TRBV9 and J usage is TRBJ2-3; 9 bases are a match to TRBD2. This CDR3 comprises 14 residues. CDR1 and CDR2 from the germline V gene are SGDLS and YYNGEE. V shed 10 bases, J shed 1 base, and the junction held 7 bases outside the gene matches. Full variable domain (remainder filled in from reference TRBV9 and TRBJ2-3): DSGVTQTPKHLITATGQRVTLRCSPRSGDLSVYWYQQSLDQGLQFLIQYYNGEERAKGNILERFSAQQFPDLHSELNLSSLELGDSALYFCAHGTSTGTDTQYFGPGTRLTVL.

This clonotype has a single count. This chain links TRBV11-2 with TRBJ2-3; TRBD1 matches at 8 bases. The assigned J gene may be wrong: the sequence end matches TRBJ2-5 better. Germline CDR1 reads SGHAT; CDR2 reads FQNNGV. This CDR3 region has 16 residues. The CDR3 DNA sequence: TGTGCCAGCAGCTTAGTGGGGACAGGTGGCAAAGAGACCCAGTACTTC. Protein sequence: CASSLVGTGGKETQYF.

This chain links TRBV7-9 with TRBJ1-1; the D is unclear. This CDR3 is built from 12 residues. The germline V and J ends were trimmed by 5 bases and 6 bases, with 10 bases remaining between them. CDR1 and CDR2 from the germline V gene are SEHNR and FQNEAQ (reference sequence). The CDR3 region has the DNA TGTGCCAGCAGCCAGATAGGGCCTGAAGCTTTCTTT. It specifies CASSQIGPEAFF. Supplemented by reference TRBV7-9 and TRBJ1-1, the full variable domain reads DTGVSQNPRHKITKRGQNVTFRCDPISEHNRLYWYRQTLGQGPEFLTYFQNEAQLEKSRLLSDRFSAERPKGSFSTLEIQRTEQGDSAMYLCASSQIGPEAFFGQGTRLTVV.

V gene TRBV7-9 combines with J gene TRBJ1-2; 7 bases agree with TRBD1. V trimming: 7 bases; J trimming: 4 bases; junction bases outside the gene matches: 6. Germline CDR1 reads SEHNR; CDR2 reads FQNEAQ (reference sequence). There are 13 residues in the CDR3. The chain's CDR3 is CASTLGQAYGYTF. DNA of the CDR3: TGTGCCAGCACCCTCGGACAGGCCTATGGCTACACCTTC.

This clonotype was observed at least ten times. The chain recombines TRBV19 with TRBJ2-3; 7 positions agree with TRBD1. V lost 5 bases and J lost 0; bases outside the gene matches: 5. The CDR3 has 15 amino acids. CDR1 LNHDA and CDR2 SQIVND come from the germline V gene (reference sequence). This CDR3 reads CASSLRDSSTDTQYF. CDR3 sequence (DNA): TGTGCCAGTAGTCTCCGGGACAGTAGCACAGATACGCAGTATTTT. The full variable domain, with the rest looked up from reference TRBV19 and TRBJ2-3, is DGGITQSPKYLFRKEGQNVTLSCEQNLNHDAMYWYRQDPGQGLRLIYYSQIVNDFQKGDIAEGYSVSREKKESFPLTVTSAQKNPTAFYLCASSLRDSSTDTQYFGPGTRLTVL.